This T cell receptor beta chain came from a study of T-cell reconstitution after alpha-beta-depleted transplantation in children. Findings and limits, study-wide: T-cell numbers and diversity, one year after transplant, stemmed largely from T cells that were newly produced. Surviving recipient T cells and thymic progenitors accounted for the high day-60 TCRbeta diversity observed in some patients. Reportedly, only several hundred clones from non-depleted graft cells drove alpha-beta T-cell counts at about two months.

Unique molecular identifiers were used in preparing the TCRbeta library. One entry per CDR3 protein, called by TCRdb with MiXCR from the PCR reads. The repertoire includes hundreds of thousands of distinct CDR3 sequences, under 15% of them detected once, and 2.2% sits in the top ten. The length of the CDR3 is 11 residues. Germline-derived CDR1 and CDR2 are SNHLY and FYNNEI. Trimming pared 3 bases from V and 8 bases from J, leaving 4 bases between. Concerning this clonotype: Its antigen is unknown.

The sequence came from a male patient aged 10 to 17 who had a stem cell transplant for acute myeloid leukemia, so the T cells may come from the graft donor. The chain combines TRBV2 with TRBJ2-2, with D hard to call. The sequencing here drew on PBMCs, mostly from graft donor cells, taken 360 days after TCRalphabeta/CD19-depleted stem cell transplant. CDR3 nucleotide sequence: TGTGCCAGCAGTGAGGAAGGGGAGCTGTTTTTT. This sequence encodes CASSEEGELFF.